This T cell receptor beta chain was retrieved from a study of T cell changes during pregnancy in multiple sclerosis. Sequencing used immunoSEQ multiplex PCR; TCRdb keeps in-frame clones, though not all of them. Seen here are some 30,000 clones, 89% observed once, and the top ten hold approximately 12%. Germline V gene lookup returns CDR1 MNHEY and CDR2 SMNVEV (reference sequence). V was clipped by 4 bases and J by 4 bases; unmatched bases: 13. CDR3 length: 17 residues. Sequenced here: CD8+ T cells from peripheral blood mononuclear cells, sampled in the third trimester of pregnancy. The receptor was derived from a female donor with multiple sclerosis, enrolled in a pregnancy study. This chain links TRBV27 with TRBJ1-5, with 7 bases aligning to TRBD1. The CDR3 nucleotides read TGTGCCAGCAGTTCCCGCCAGGGGACAGCTCTAAATCAGCCCCAGCATTTT. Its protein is CASSSRQGTALNQPQHF.